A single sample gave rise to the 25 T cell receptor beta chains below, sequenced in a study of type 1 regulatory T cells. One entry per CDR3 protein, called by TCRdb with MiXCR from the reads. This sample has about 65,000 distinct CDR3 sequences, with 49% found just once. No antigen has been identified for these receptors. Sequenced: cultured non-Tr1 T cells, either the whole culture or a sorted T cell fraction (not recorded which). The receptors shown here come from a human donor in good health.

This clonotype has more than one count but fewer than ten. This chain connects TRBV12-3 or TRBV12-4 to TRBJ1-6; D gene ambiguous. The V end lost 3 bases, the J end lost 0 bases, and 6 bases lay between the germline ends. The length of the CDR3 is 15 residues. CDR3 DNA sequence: TGTGCCAGCAGTTTTGGTAGCTCCTATAATTCACCCCTCCACTTT. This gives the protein CASSFGSSYNSPLHF.

The CDR3 DNA sequence: TGCAGTGCCTCCCGCGGGGGACTAGCGGGCCGCAATGAGCAGTTCTTC. This translates into CSASRGGLAGRNEQFF. The chain joins TRBV20-1 to TRBJ2-1, with 12 nucleotides matching TRBD2. Trimming took 6 bases from V and 6 from J; bases not matched to a gene: 12. This CDR3 has 16 amino acids. Per the germline V gene, CDR1 is DFQATT and CDR2 is SNEGSKA (reference sequence).

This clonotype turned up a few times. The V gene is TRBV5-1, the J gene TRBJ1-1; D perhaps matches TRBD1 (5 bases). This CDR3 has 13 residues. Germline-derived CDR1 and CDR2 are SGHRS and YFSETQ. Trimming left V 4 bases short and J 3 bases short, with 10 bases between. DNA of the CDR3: TGCGCCAGCAGCCCCACAGGAGACACTGAAGCTTTCTTT. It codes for CASSPTGDTEAFF. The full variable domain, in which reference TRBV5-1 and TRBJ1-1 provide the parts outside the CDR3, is KAGVTQTPRYLIKTRGQQVTLSCSPISGHRSVSWYQQTPGQGLQFLFEYFSETQRNKGNFPGRFSGRQFSNSRSEMNVSTLELGDSALYLCASSPTGDTEAFFGQGTRLTVV.

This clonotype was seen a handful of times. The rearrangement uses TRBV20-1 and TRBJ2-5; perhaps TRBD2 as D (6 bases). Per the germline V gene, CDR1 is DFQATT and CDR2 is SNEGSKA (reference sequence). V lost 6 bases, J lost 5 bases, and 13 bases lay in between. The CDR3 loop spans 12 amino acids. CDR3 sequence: CSAYLASETQYF. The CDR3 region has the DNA TGCAGTGCCTACCTAGCGAGTGAGACCCAGTACTTC.

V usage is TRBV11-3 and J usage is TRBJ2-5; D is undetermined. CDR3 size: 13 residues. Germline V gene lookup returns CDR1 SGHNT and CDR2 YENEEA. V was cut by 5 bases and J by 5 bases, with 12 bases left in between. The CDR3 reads CASSPLLGETQYF. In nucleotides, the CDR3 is TGTGCCAGCAGCCCCCTTTTGGGGGAGACCCAGTACTTC.

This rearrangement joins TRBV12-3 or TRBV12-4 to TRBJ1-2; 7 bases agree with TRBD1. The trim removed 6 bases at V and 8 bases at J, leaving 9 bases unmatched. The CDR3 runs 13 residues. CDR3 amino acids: CASSPFRGNGYTF. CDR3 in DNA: TGTGCCAGCAGCCCTTTCAGGGGGAACGGCTACACCTTC.

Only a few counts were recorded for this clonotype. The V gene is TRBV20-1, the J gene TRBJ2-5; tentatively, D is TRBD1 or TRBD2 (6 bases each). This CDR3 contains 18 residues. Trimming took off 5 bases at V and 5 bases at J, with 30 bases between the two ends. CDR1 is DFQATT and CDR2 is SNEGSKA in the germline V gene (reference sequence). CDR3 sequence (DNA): TGCAGTGCTCGACCCCCGGGTGGGGGGCGCGGATTTAAGGAGACCCAGTACTTC. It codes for CSARPPGGGRGFKETQYF.

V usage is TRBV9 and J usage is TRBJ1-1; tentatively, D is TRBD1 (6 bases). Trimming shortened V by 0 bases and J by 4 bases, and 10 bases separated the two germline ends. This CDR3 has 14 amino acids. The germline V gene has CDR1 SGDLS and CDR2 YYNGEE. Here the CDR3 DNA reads TGTGCCAGCAGCGTAGAGGGGGAGACCACTGAAGCTTTCTTT. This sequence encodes CASSVEGETTEAFF.

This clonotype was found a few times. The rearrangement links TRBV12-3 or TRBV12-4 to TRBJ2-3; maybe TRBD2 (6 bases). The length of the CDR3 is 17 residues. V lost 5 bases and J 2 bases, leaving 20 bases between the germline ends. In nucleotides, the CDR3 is TGTGCCAGCAGTCTCGGGGTCGGAGGGGCCGCCACAGATACGCAGTATTTT. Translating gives CASSLGVGGAATDTQYF.

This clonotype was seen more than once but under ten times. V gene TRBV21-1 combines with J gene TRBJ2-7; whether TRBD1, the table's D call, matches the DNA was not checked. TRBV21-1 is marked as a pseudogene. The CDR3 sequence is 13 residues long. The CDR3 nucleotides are TGTGCCAGCAGCAATGGACAAACCTACGAGCAGTACTTC. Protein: CASSNGQTYEQYF.

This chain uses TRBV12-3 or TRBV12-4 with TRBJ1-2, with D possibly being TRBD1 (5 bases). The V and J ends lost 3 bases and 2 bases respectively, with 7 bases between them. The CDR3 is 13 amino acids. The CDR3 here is CASSFPGNYGYTF. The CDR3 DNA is TGTGCCAGCAGTTTTCCAGGGAACTATGGCTACACCTTC.

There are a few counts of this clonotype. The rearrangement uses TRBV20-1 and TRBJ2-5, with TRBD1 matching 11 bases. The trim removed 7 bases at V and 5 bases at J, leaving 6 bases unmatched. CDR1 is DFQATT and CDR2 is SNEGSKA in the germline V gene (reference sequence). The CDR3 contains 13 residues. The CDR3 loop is CSVRTGGRETQYF. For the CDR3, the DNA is TGCAGTGTCAGGACAGGGGGCCGGGAGACCCAGTACTTC.

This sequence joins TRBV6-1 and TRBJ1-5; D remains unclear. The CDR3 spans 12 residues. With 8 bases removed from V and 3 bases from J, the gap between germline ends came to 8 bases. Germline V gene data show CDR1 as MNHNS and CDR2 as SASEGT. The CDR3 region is CASYGFNQPQHF. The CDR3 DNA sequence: TGTGCCAGCTACGGATTCAATCAGCCCCAGCATTTT.

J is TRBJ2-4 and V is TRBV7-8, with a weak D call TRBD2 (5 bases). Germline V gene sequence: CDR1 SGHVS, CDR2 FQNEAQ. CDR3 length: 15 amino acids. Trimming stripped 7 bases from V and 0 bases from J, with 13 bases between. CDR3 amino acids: CASTPAEVAKNIQYF. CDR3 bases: TGTGCCAGCACCCCAGCGGAAGTAGCCAAAAACATTCAGTACTTC.

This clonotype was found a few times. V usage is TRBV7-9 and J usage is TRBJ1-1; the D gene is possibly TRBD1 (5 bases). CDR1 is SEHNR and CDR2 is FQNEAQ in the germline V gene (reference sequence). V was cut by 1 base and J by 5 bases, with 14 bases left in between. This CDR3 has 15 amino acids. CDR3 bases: TGTGCCAGCAGCTTAGACCCCGGGGGAAGGACTGAAGCTTTCTTT. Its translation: CASSLDPGGRTEAFF. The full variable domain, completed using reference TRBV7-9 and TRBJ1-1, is DTGVSQNPRHKITKRGQNVTFRCDPISEHNRLYWYRQTLGQGPEFLTYFQNEAQLEKSRLLSDRFSAERPKGSFSTLEIQRTEQGDSAMYLCASSLDPGGRTEAFFGQGTRLTVV.

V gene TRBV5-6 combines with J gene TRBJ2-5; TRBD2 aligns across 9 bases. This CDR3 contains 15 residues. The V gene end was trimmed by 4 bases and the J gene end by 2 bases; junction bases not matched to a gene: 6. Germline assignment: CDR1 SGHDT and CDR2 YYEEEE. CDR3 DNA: TGTGCCAGCAGCCAACTAGCGGGTACACAAGAGACCCAGTACTTC. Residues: CASSQLAGTQETQYF.

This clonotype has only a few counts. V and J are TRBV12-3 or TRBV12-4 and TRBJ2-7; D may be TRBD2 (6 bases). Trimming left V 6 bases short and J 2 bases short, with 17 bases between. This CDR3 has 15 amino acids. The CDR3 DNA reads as TGTGCCAGCAGCCCGCAAATCGGGGGACCCTACGAGCAGTACTTC. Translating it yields CASSPQIGGPYEQYF.

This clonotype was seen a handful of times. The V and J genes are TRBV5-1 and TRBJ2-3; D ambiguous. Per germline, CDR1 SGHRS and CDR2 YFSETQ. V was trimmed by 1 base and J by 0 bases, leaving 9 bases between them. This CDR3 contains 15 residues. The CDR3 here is CASSLSPTSTDTQYF. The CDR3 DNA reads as TGCGCCAGCAGCTTGTCACCTACTAGCACAGATACGCAGTATTTT. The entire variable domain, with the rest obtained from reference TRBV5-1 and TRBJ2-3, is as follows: KAGVTQTPRYLIKTRGQQVTLSCSPISGHRSVSWYQQTPGQGLQFLFEYFSETQRNKGNFPGRFSGRQFSNSRSEMNVSTLELGDSALYLCASSLSPTSTDTQYFGPGTRLTVL.

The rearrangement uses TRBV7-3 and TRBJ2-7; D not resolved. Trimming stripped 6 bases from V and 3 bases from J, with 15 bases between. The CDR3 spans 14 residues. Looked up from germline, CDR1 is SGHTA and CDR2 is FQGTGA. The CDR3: CASRPRVSYYEQYF. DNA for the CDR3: TGTGCCAGCAGGCCTAGGGTGTCCTACTACGAGCAGTACTTC. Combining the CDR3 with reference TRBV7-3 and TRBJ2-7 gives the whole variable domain GAGVSQTPSNKVTEKGKYVELRCDPISGHTALYWYRQSLGQGPEFLIYFQGTGAADDSGLPNDRFFAVRPEGSVSTLKIQRTERGDSAVYLCASRPRVSYYEQYFGPGTRLTVT.

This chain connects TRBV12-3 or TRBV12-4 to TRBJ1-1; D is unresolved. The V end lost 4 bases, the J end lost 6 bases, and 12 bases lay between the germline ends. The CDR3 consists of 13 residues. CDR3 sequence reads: CASSSRLMAEAFF. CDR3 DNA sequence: TGTGCCAGCAGTTCTCGTTTGATGGCTGAAGCTTTCTTT.

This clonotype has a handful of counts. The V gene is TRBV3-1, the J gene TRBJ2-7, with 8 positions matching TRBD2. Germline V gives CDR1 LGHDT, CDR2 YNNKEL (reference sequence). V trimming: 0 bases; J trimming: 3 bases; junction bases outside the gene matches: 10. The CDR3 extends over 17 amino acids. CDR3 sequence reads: CASSQERGTSGSYEQYF. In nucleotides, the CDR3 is TGTGCCAGCAGCCAAGAAAGGGGTACTAGCGGAAGCTACGAGCAGTACTTC.

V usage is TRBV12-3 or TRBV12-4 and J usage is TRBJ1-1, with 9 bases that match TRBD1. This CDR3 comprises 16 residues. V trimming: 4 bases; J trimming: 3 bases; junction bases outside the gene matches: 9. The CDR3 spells CASSSRDRVLDTEAFF. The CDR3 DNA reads TGTGCCAGCAGTTCCCGGGACAGGGTACTCGACACTGAAGCTTTCTTT.

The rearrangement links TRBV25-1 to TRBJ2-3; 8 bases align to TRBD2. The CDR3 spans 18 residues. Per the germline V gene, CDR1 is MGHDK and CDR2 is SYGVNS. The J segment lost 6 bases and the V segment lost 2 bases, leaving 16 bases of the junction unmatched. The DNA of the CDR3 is TGTGCCAGCAGTGAACGCCCGGGTAGCGGGGAAAATAAGGATACGCAGTATTTT. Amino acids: CASSERPGSGENKDTQYF.

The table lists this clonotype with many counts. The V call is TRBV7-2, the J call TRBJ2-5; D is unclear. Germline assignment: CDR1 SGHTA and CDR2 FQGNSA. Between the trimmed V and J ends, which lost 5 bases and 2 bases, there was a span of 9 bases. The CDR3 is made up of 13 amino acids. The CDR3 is CASSPGLQETQYF. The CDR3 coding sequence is TGTGCCAGCAGCCCCGGGCTACAAGAGACCCAGTACTTC.

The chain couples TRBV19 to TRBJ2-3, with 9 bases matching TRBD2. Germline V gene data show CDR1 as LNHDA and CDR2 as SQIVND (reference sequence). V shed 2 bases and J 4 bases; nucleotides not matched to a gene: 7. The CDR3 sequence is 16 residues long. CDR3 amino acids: CASSISSGGSADTQYF. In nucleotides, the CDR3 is TGTGCCAGTAGTATATCGAGCGGGGGGAGTGCAGATACGCAGTATTTT.